The TCR beta chain under discussion was sequenced for a study of blood T cell repertoires in COVID-19. Study summary: Samples came from the United States, Italy and Spain, spanning acute and convalescent COVID-19. Sources were T cells, B-cell-depleted T cells, or PBMCs; the material itself was cDNA or gDNA.

Trimming cost V 3 bases and J 11 bases; bases outside gene matches: 12. CDR3 length equals 16 residues. Germline CDR1 reads MDHEN; CDR2 reads SYDVKM. This table comes from immunoSEQ multiplex PCR, and its TCRdb copy is limited to in-frame clones, with some not included. There are some 200,000 clones in the sample; 84% occur only once, and 6% to 8.5% lies in the top ten. This clone was found a few times. Sequencing used peripheral blood. The chain employs TRBV28 and TRBJ1-3; 11 positions agree with TRBD1. The sequence was collected from a woman in her forties or fifties with active or convalescent COVID-19. This CDR3 is CASSFHHRGQGASIYF. CDR3 DNA: TGTGCCAGCAGTTTCCACCACCGCGGACAGGGGGCCTCCATATATTTT. Full variable domain (remainder filled in from reference TRBV28 and TRBJ1-3): DVKVTQSSRYLVKRTGEKVFLECVQDMDHENMFWYRQDPGLGLRLIYFSYDVKMKEKGDIPEGYSVSREKKERFSLILESASTNQTSMYLCASSFHHRGQGASIYFGEGSWLTVV.